The source of this T cell receptor (beta chain) is a study of T cells in Graves' hyperthyroidism and ophthalmopathy. RNA transcripts yielded amplified TCR beta CDR3 regions. A set of HTBI primers served as the primers for a first-round RT-PCR of the TCR CDR3. Each CDR3 protein is one row after TCRdb ran MiXCR on the multiplex PCR reads. Among roughly 300,000 distinct CDR3 sequences listed, 14% were seen once. This clonotype has just a few counts. With a duration under 2 months, the hyperthyroidism was newly diagnosed in patients aged 18 to 65. PBMCs were derived from 10 ml fresh peripheral blood. Germline V gene data show CDR1 as GTSNPN and CDR2 as SVGIG (reference sequence). Between the trimmed V and J ends, which lost 1 base and 7 bases, there was a span of 10 bases. The CDR3 loop spans 12 amino acids.

Sequencing used blood. The chain links TRBV30 to TRBJ1-1; D gene unclear. The sequence derives from a woman in her 30s with Graves' hyperthyroidism. CDR3 nucleotide sequence: TGTGCCTGGAGTGGGCCCTGGCTTGAAGCTTTCTTT. It encodes CAWSGPWLEAFF.